This T cell receptor (beta chain) was retrieved from a study of shared clonotypes between healthy human individuals. V was clipped by 3 bases and J by 8 bases; unmatched bases: 9. The CDR3 loop spans 17 amino acids. Germline lookup yields CDR1 MGHDK and CDR2 SYGVNS. The data were produced by immunoSEQ multiplex PCR, yet TCRdb's version contains in-frame clones alone and is incomplete. The table has 600,000 or so clones, 85% to 95% seen once. Naive CD8 cells were CD45RO-negative, positively selected for CCR7, excluding terminally differentiated effector memory CD45RA+ cells. Sequences were obtained from naive CD8+ T cells sorted from blood. The clonotype originates from a woman aged 25 to 39 in good health. The chain couples TRBV25-1 to TRBJ2-1; 14 positions agree with TRBD2. For the CDR3, the DNA is TGTGCCAGCAGTGACCGACTAGCGGGAGGGCCTTTTTATGAGCAGTTCTTC. This sequence encodes CASSDRLAGGPFYEQFF.